These 8 T cell receptor beta chains were sequenced from one sample in a study of T cell repertoires in cytomegalovirus infection (dated by TCRdb to the late 2010s). Sequencing took place on an Illumina HiSeq 1500. TCRdb applied fastp at Q25 and MiXCR to the public reads, then kept only in-frame beta chains. CDR3 protein sequences are deduplicated, and each keeps its most common genes and DNA. The sample table shows 160,000 or so distinct CDR3 sequences, and around a quarter are seen once. About a tenth of the sample lies in the top ten. The sequenced sample was PBMCs. The origin of the receptors is a human donor in good health (CMV status not recorded). Some clones in this sample may be carry-over from other donors' samples.

A remark on this clonotype: A much larger clone lies a single base off, so this may be a read error. This chain links TRBV7-9 with TRBJ2-2; 7 nucleotides line up with TRBD2. The CDR3 sequence is 15 residues long. Per germline, CDR1 SEHNR and CDR2 FQNEAQ (reference sequence). The CDR3 DNA follows: TGTACCAGCAGCTTAGCGCTTGGGGGGGCCGGGGAGCTGTTTTTT. It yields the protein CTSSLALGGAGELFF.

This clonotype was recorded a few times. The gene calls are TRBV27 and TRBJ2-1; 7 nucleotides match TRBD1. The V gene's germline CDR1 is MNHEY and CDR2 SMNVEV (reference sequence). The V gene end was trimmed by 5 bases and the J gene end by 3 bases; junction bases not matched to a gene: 16. This CDR3 contains 18 residues. In DNA, the CDR3 is TGTGCCAGCAGTGCCCTCCCGACAGGGAGAGTGGGCTACAATGAGCAGTTCTTC. Translated, it gives CASSALPTGRVGYNEQFF.

V and J are TRBV18 and TRBJ1-1; 7 nucleotides agree with TRBD1. The V and J ends lost 3 bases and 1 base, in that order; junction bases with no gene match: 11. Germline V CDR1 and CDR2: KGHSH, LQKENI. The CDR3 spans 17 residues. In DNA, the CDR3 is TGTGCCAGCTCACCGGACAGGCGTGGGGGCCGGAACACTGAAGCTTTCTTT. Amino acids: CASSPDRRGGRNTEAFF.

The chain is built from TRBV19 and TRBJ2-1; D gene unclear. The CDR3 consists of 13 residues. Germline loops: CDR1 LNHDA, CDR2 SQIVND (reference sequence). The V end was cut by 1 base, the J end by 4 bases, with 5 bases between. Written as DNA, the CDR3 is TGTGCCAGTAGTATAGCCCTTTACAATGAGCAGTTCTTC. Its translation is CASSIALYNEQFF.

This clonotype has a handful of counts. The DNA for the CDR3 is TGTGCCAGCAGGCTGTATAGCGGGGTTAGCACAGATACGCAGTATTTT. Translated, it gives CASRLYSGVSTDTQYF. This chain connects TRBV28 to TRBJ2-3, with 8 bases fitting TRBD2. The trim removed 6 bases at V and 0 bases at J, leaving 8 bases unmatched. Germline V gene lookup returns CDR1 MDHEN and CDR2 SYDVKM. The CDR3 has 16 amino acids. Drawing the rest from reference TRBV28 and TRBJ2-3, the complete variable domain is DVKVTQSSRYLVKRTGEKVFLECVQDMDHENMFWYRQDPGLGLRLIYFSYDVKMKEKGDIPEGYSVSREKKERFSLILESASTNQTSMYLCASRLYSGVSTDTQYFGPGTRLTVL.

The J gene is TRBJ1-5, the V gene TRBV19, with 9 bases identical to TRBD1. Germline CDR1 is LNHDA and CDR2 is SQIVND (reference sequence). Trimming cost V 5 bases and J 4 bases; bases outside gene matches: 9. The CDR3 has 16 amino acids. The CDR3 DNA reads TGTGCCAGTAGTGTTACAGGGGGCAGTGCAAATCAGCCCCAGCATTTT. It is translated as CASSVTGGSANQPQHF.

The rearrangement uses TRBV20-1 and TRBJ1-6, with D perhaps matching TRBD1 (6 bases). Germline V gene data show CDR1 as DFQATT and CDR2 as SNEGSKA (reference sequence). The CDR3 totals 14 residues. Trimming pared 4 bases from V and 8 bases from J, leaving 15 bases between. The CDR3 region has the DNA TGCAGTGCTATTGCTTGGGGGGCGGATTCACCCCTCCACTTT. Encoded protein: CSAIAWGADSPLHF.

Comments on this clonotype: One end of the junction does not line up with germline, which may come from a read error. The rearrangement joins TRBV30 to TRBJ2-4; D may be TRBD1 (5 bases). The germline V gene encodes CDR1 GTSNPN and CDR2 SVGIG (reference sequence). The CDR3 is 15 residues long. CDR3 region: CAWRRRGEAKNIQYF. The CDR3 coding sequence is TGTGCCTGGAGGAGAAGGGGTGAGGCCAAAAACATCCAGTACTTC.